These 16 T cell receptor beta chains were sequenced from one sample in a study of identical twins. TCRdb redid the calling of the 5' RACE reads with MiXCR, one entry per CDR3 protein. Seen here are 520,000 or so distinct CDR3 sequences, around 20% observed once, and the top ten hold about 0.91%. This sample also belongs to another study, concerning T cells expressing NK-cell markers.

Sequenced material: CD4+ T cells sorted from blood. The receptors derive from a woman between 18 and 30 years old in good health.

This clonotype was recorded once. J is TRBJ2-7 and V is TRBV4-2, with 9 bases fitting TRBD2. Trimming removed 1 base from V and 2 bases from J; junction bases left unmatched: 9. Germline V gene lookup returns CDR1 LGHNA and CDR2 YNFKEQ. The CDR3 totals 17 residues. CDR3 region: CASSQGVQRGAAYEQYF. CDR3 nucleotides: TGTGCCAGCAGCCAAGGCGTGCAGCGGGGGGCAGCCTACGAGCAGTACTTC.

The chain links TRBV5-1 to TRBJ1-5, with 7 bases matching TRBD1. This CDR3 is 15 amino acids long. Germline CDR1 SGHRS, CDR2 YFSETQ. Unmatched junction bases numbered 4, after V lost 4 bases and J lost 0 bases. The CDR3 reads CASSPWTGSNQPQHF. CDR3 sequence (DNA): TGCGCCAGCAGCCCCTGGACAGGTAGCAATCAGCCCCAGCATTTT.

This clonotype was detected a few times. The J gene is TRBJ1-2, the V gene TRBV20-1; 7 bases match TRBD1. Trimming at V came to 1 base and at J to 5 bases, leaving 7 bases not matched to a gene. Germline V gives CDR1 DFQATT, CDR2 SNEGSKA (reference sequence). The CDR3 is 14 residues long. Written as DNA, the CDR3 is TGCAGTGCTAGAGGCCAAGGACAGGAGTATGGCTACACCTTC. Its translation: CSARGQGQEYGYTF.

This chain connects TRBV7-2 to TRBJ2-5; 8 bases map to TRBD2. This CDR3 contains 15 residues. V lost 5 bases to trimming and J lost 3 bases; unmatched junction nucleotides: 8. Germline V gene data show CDR1 as SGHTA and CDR2 as FQGNSA. CDR3: CASSLRLAPEETQYF. The CDR3 DNA reads as TGTGCCAGCAGCCTCCGACTAGCGCCAGAAGAGACCCAGTACTTC.

The chain is built from TRBV7-2 and TRBJ2-7; TRBD2 agrees at 9 bases. CDR3 size: 15 residues. Per germline, CDR1 SGHTA and CDR2 FQGNSA. The V and J ends lost 2 bases and 2 bases, in that order; junction bases with no gene match: 4. The CDR3 nucleotides read TGTGCCAGCAGCTTAACGACTAGCGGTCCCTACGAGCAGTACTTC. It codes for CASSLTTSGPYEQYF.

The V call is TRBV7-8, the J call TRBJ2-2, with a possible D match to TRBD2 (6 bases). CDR1 and CDR2 from the germline V gene are SGHVS and FQNEAQ. The CDR3 is 16 residues long. Between the trimmed V and J ends, which lost 1 base and 4 bases, there was a span of 13 bases. Here the CDR3 reads CASSLGWRGATGELFF. The DNA for the CDR3 is TGTGCCAGCAGCTTAGGTTGGCGGGGTGCCACCGGGGAGCTGTTTTTT.

Only a few counts were recorded for this clonotype. This rearrangement joins TRBV20-1 to TRBJ2-3; 11 positions match TRBD2. The CDR3 length is 16 residues. Germline V gene lookup returns CDR1 DFQATT and CDR2 SNEGSKA (reference sequence). The junction had 11 bases not matched to a gene; V was cut back by 4 bases and J by 5 bases. The CDR3 nucleotides are TGCAGTGCTAAGGGTCTAGCGGGAGGCGATGAAGATACGCAGTATTTT. This sequence encodes CSAKGLAGGDEDTQYF.

The sample holds a few counts of this clonotype. The V and J genes are TRBV29-1 and TRBJ1-1; D ambiguous. Germline CDR1 is SQVTM and CDR2 is ANQGSEA. The CDR3 contains 13 residues. V dropped 7 bases and J dropped 3 bases, with 15 bases sitting between them. The CDR3 DNA reads as TGCAGCGCCATACTAATGCTGGACACTGAAGCTTTCTTT. Its translation: CSAILMLDTEAFF.

The J gene is TRBJ2-2, the V gene TRBV12-3 or TRBV12-4, with a tentative D call TRBD2 (5 bases). This CDR3 has 15 amino acids. Trimming left V 4 bases short and J 4 bases short, with 13 bases between. The CDR3 is CASSSTLGGTGELFF. The CDR3, as DNA: TGTGCCAGCAGTTCGACTCTAGGAGGCACCGGGGAGCTGTTTTTT.

The table lists this clonotype with many counts. The chain employs TRBV6-2 or TRBV6-3 and TRBJ2-3; D gene ambiguous. The germline gives CDR1 MNHEY, CDR2 SVGEGT. CDR3 length equals 14 residues. Trimming pared 0 bases from V and 2 bases from J, leaving 6 bases between. The CDR3 nucleotides are TGTGCCAGCAGTTACTCCGGCAACACAGATACGCAGTATTTT. This codes for CASSYSGNTDTQYF.

This rearrangement joins TRBV6-5 to TRBJ2-7; 11 bases line up with TRBD1. CDR1 is MNHEY and CDR2 is SVGAGI in the germline V gene. V lost 7 bases, J lost 6 bases, and 8 bases stayed unmatched. The CDR3 spans 14 residues. The CDR3 nucleotides are TGTGCCAGCACTTCAGGGACAGGGGGGGTCGAGCAGTACTTC. This translates into CASTSGTGGVEQYF.

The chain has TRBV20-1 and TRBJ2-1; a possible D gene is TRBD2 (6 bases). Trimming stripped 7 bases from V and 0 bases from J, with 16 bases between. This CDR3 comprises 15 residues. The germline CDR1 and CDR2 sequences are DFQATT and SNEGSKA (reference sequence). The CDR3 region is CSVTAGRSSYNEQFF. The CDR3 DNA follows: TGCAGTGTTACAGCGGGCCGAAGCTCCTACAATGAGCAGTTCTTC.

This clonotype appeared a few times. The rearrangement links TRBV20-1 to TRBJ2-7; the D is unclear. The CDR3 contains 13 residues. From germline, CDR1 is DFQATT and CDR2 SNEGSKA (reference sequence). The V and J ends lost 0 bases and 9 bases respectively, with 15 bases between them. The CDR3 loop is CSARDSWYSTQYF. In nucleotides, the CDR3 is TGCAGTGCTAGAGATTCGTGGTACAGTACGCAGTACTTC.

The V gene is TRBV28, the J gene TRBJ2-7, with TRBD1 matching over 8 bases. The CDR3 sequence is 15 residues long. The V segment lost 7 bases and the J segment 5 bases; nucleotides outside the gene matches: 13. From germline, CDR1 is MDHEN and CDR2 SYDVKM. The CDR3: CASTSFSGGVNEQYF. As DNA, the CDR3 is TGTGCCAGCACGTCGTTTTCAGGGGGCGTCAACGAGCAGTACTTC. Drawing the rest from reference TRBV28 and TRBJ2-7, the complete variable domain is DVKVTQSSRYLVKRTGEKVFLECVQDMDHENMFWYRQDPGLGLRLIYFSYDVKMKEKGDIPEGYSVSREKKERFSLILESASTNQTSMYLCASTSFSGGVNEQYFGPGTRLTVT.

The V call is TRBV11-3, the J call TRBJ2-2; D perhaps matches TRBD1 (6 bases). This CDR3 has 15 amino acids. With 5 bases removed from V and 2 bases from J, the gap between germline ends came to 12 bases. Germline V CDR1 and CDR2: SGHNT, YENEEA. This CDR3 reads CASSTGTPNTGELFF. The CDR3 DNA is TGTGCCAGCAGCACCGGGACACCTAACACCGGGGAGCTGTTTTTT.

This clonotype was found a few times. DNA of the CDR3: TGTGCCATCAGTGAGTTCGGTACTAGCGGGGCCGGGGAGCTGTTTTTT. Translating it yields CAISEFGTSGAGELFF. The chain uses TRBV10-3 and TRBJ2-2; 10 bases are shared with TRBD2. V lost 1 base, J lost 6 bases, and 5 bases stayed unmatched. The CDR3 consists of 16 residues. CDR1 is ENHRY and CDR2 is SYGVKD in the germline V gene.